These T cell receptor beta chains were read from a single sample in a study of blood T cell repertoires in COVID-19. Generated by immunoSEQ multiplex PCR, the TCRdb table keeps only in-frame clones and is missing some. The sample consists of about 100,000 clones, about nine tenths of them appearing once. Sequenced: peripheral blood. The receptor set was obtained from a man between 45 and 60 years old with active or convalescent COVID-19. Both conserved end residues are trimmed from each CDR3.

TRBJ1-1,11,TRBV15,ATSTASLPEAF
TRBJ1-1,9,TRBV28,ASSLWNQAF
TRBJ1-5,14,TRBV4-1,ASSQGTGGAGQPQH
TRBJ1-2,11,TRBV30,ARASGLLYGYT
TRBJ2-7,12,TRBV4-3,ASSQSSGDYEQY
TRBJ2-2,15,TRBV18,ASSPGTSGSGTGELF
TRBJ1-1,13,TRBV11-2,ASSQTGYGNTEAF
TRBJ2-3,16,TRBV25-1,ASSEFESREVSTDTQY
TRBJ2-1,16,TRBV28,ASSLSVGLGTINNEQF
TRBJ2-7,15,TRBV28,ASSLGSAGGRSYEQY
TRBJ2-2,12,TRBV5-4,ASSPRLDTGELF
TRBJ1-5,12,TRBV2,ASSYAGGNQPQH
TRBJ2-7,13,TRBV6-5,ASREDRDRVYEQY
TRBJ1-1,12,TRBV7-2,ASSLNPQDTEAF
TRBJ2-1,7,TRBV2,AVGEGQF
TRBJ1-1,11,TRBV2,ASSLSGGTEAF
TRBJ1-5,15,TRBV28,ASSLSEPGSLQEPQH
TRBJ2-3,13,TRBV5-1,ASSFGHRSTDTQY
TRBJ1-2,13,TRBV5-1,ASSPAGTGYDGYT
TRBJ1-2,11,TRBV29-1,SVVFPSFYGYT
TRBJ1-1,12,TRBV6-5,ASTEPETGLEAF
TRBJ2-7,12,TRBV19,ASSETSGSYEQY
TRBJ1-1,11,TRBV7-9,ASSLTGNTEAF
TRBJ1-1,11,TRBV6-1,ASSEGAGYEAF
TRBJ1-2,11,TRBV5-1,ASSLDGGYGYT
TRBJ2-7,13,TRBV7-8,ASSPNPLTGYEQY
TRBJ1-5,16,TRBV14,ASSQDERGQGTNQPQH
TRBJ1-1,10,TRBV29-1,SIWDSDTEAF
TRBJ2-1,13,TRBV6-6,VSPFSGSSYNEQF
TRBJ2-1,13,TRBV7-2,ASSPPGQGHIEQF
TRBJ2-7,12,TRBV19,ASSPGLAGPEQY
TRBJ2-1,12,TRBV5-1,ASSSIGQYNEQF
TRBJ2-5,12,TRBV29-1,SVEDQVAGETQY
TRBJ2-1,13,TRBV18,ASSPRQGAHNEQF
TRBJ2-3,14,TRBV4-2,ASSQGFEEGTDTQY
TRBJ2-2,16,TRBV5-1,ASSLVSGSDPNTGELF
TRBJ2-7,12,TRBV5-6,ASSLSAGSHEQY
TRBJ1-1,10,TRBV10-2,ASLDSSTEAF
TRBJ1-5,12,TRBV10-2,ASSEGGSNQPQH
TRBJ1-2,16,TRBV28,ASSATAGTGGPLYGYT
TRBJ1-5,13,TRBV7-2,ASSLEGVSNQPQH
TRBJ2-1,11,TRBV3-1/TRBV3-2,ASSQTSGNVEF
TRBJ1-2,12,TRBV27,ASSLVDGGYGYT
TRBJ2-2,12,TRBV2,ASSGGEIAGELF
TRBJ2-1,13,TRBV18,ASSPTSIGDNEQF
TRBJ1-6,17,TRBV7-2,ASSLPRQRSRSYNSPLH
TRBJ2-7,13,TRBV28,ASSPPSSTGDNKY
TRBJ2-7,13,TRBV9,ASSVTAGGRNEQY
TRBJ2-3,12,TRBV19,ASSISLPFYTQY
TRBJ2-3,13,TRBV5-6,ASSFSGLVTDTQY
TRBJ2-7,13,TRBV6-2/TRBV6-3,ASSPTDRGGSEQY
TRBJ2-1,13,TRBV28,ASSSLSGGAYEQF
TRBJ1-5,14,TRBV18,ASSPGLGGTNQPQH
TRBJ2-7,13,TRBV5-1,ASSLVAGQDYEQY